A single sample is the source of the 9 T cell receptor beta chains below, sequenced in a study of Tregs in tolerant kidney transplant recipients. Only in-frame clones appear in the TCRdb table, and some are missing; sequencing was by immunoSEQ multiplex PCR. Of 40,000 to 50,000 clones listed, roughly nine tenths are singletons. Related graft donors supplied nonmyeloablative bone marrow transplants, and mixed chimerism was transient. The input for sequencing was CD8+ T cells from blood (PBMCs), taken 12 months after the transplant. These receptors were obtained from a human patient who received a combined kidney and bone marrow transplant. Some of the T cells may derive from the graft donor.

The chain has TRBV6-5 and TRBJ2-3; 8 nucleotides line up with TRBD2. The CDR3 has 15 residues. CDR1 and CDR2 from the germline V gene are MNHEY and SVGAGI. The J segment lost 1 base and the V segment lost 6 bases, leaving 6 bases of the junction unmatched. CDR3 in DNA: TGTGCCAGCAGCCGCCTAGCGGGTGGCACAGATACGCAGTATTTT. Residues: CASSRLAGGTDTQYF.

This chain links TRBV9 with TRBJ2-3; 8 positions match TRBD1. The V gene's germline CDR1 is SGDLS and CDR2 YYNGEE. The CDR3 has 15 amino acids. V lost 2 bases and J lost 5; bases outside the gene matches: 7. The CDR3 sequence: CASSVEDRDRDTQYF. CDR3 coding DNA: TGTGCCAGCAGCGTGGAGGACAGGGACCGAGATACGCAGTATTTT. Full variable domain (rest looked up from reference TRBV9 and TRBJ2-3): DSGVTQTPKHLITATGQRVTLRCSPRSGDLSVYWYQQSLDQGLQFLIQYYNGEERAKGNILERFSAQQFPDLHSELNLSSLELGDSALYFCASSVEDRDRDTQYFGPGTRLTVL.

The genes are TRBV5-6 and TRBJ1-5; TRBD1 matches at 8 bases. Trimming removed 4 bases from V and 6 bases from J; junction bases left unmatched: 9. This CDR3 is built from 15 residues. Germline CDR1 reads SGHDT; CDR2 reads YYEEEE. In DNA, the CDR3 is TGTGCCAGCAGCCTAGCGGTGGGACAGGCTCAGCCCCAGCATTTT. It translates to CASSLAVGQAQPQHF.

This chain's CDR3 is CASSSAGGALYEQYF. CDR3 DNA sequence: TGTGCCAGCAGCTCCGCGGGAGGGGCCCTGTACGAGCAGTACTTC. The rearrangement uses TRBV7-8 and TRBJ2-7, with 9 bases matching TRBD2. Germline V gene data show CDR1 as SGHVS and CDR2 as FQNEAQ. The CDR3 spans 15 residues. Trimming took 4 bases from V and 4 from J; bases not matched to a gene: 8.

This chain links TRBV4-1 with TRBJ2-1; D is uncertain. This CDR3 is built from 15 residues. CDR1 and CDR2 (germline): MGHRA, YSYEKL. The V end lost 3 bases, the J end lost 0 bases, and 9 bases lay between the germline ends. The CDR3 reads CASSHSPYSYNEQFF. DNA for the CDR3: TGCGCCAGCAGCCATAGTCCCTACTCCTACAATGAGCAGTTCTTC.

V gene TRBV7-2 combines with J gene TRBJ2-1; perhaps TRBD2 as D (6 bases). Trimming stripped 5 bases from V and 0 bases from J, with 11 bases between. This CDR3 has 15 amino acids. The germline V gene has CDR1 SGHTA and CDR2 FQGNSA. DNA of the CDR3: TGTGCCAGCAGCCGAGCGGGCCTCTCCTACAATGAGCAGTTCTTC. It codes for CASSRAGLSYNEQFF.

CDR3 sequence reads: CASSPDGHSSGVYEQYF. The CDR3 DNA follows: TGTGCCAGCAGCCCGGACGGACACTCCTCTGGGGTATACGAGCAGTACTTC. This chain links TRBV11-3 with TRBJ2-7; a possible D gene is TRBD1 (5 bases). The germline CDR1 and CDR2 sequences are SGHNT and YENEEA. The length of the CDR3 is 17 residues. The V and J ends lost 5 bases and 4 bases respectively, with 24 bases between them.

The gene calls are TRBV11-2 and TRBJ2-3; possible D gene TRBD2, 7 bases. CDR1 SGHAT and CDR2 FQNNGV come from the germline V gene. The CDR3 has 15 amino acids. V dropped 5 bases and J dropped 2 bases, with 14 bases sitting between them. CDR3 coding DNA: TGTGCCAGCAGCCGAGGGGCGGGGGCCACAGATACGCAGTATTTT. Amino acid sequence: CASSRGAGATDTQYF.

The chain combines TRBV5-6 with TRBJ1-2; the match to TRBD1 covers 7 bases. Germline V gene data show CDR1 as SGHDT and CDR2 as YYEEEE. The V and J ends lost 4 bases and 4 bases, in that order; junction bases with no gene match: 4. The CDR3 spans 13 residues. CDR3 sequence (DNA): TGTGCCAGCAGCGCCGGGACAGCCTATGGCTACACCTTC. This sequence encodes CASSAGTAYGYTF.